This TCR beta chain came from a study of sequential checkpoint blockade in melanoma. As for the study in general: Maintenance nivolumab came after either treatment sequence.

Specified treatment: randomized to nivolumab then ipilimumab (arm A) or the reverse (arm B). None of the patients previously received DNA-damaging chemotherapy. Only in-frame clones appear in the TCRdb table, and some are missing; sequencing was by immunoSEQ multiplex PCR. The sample yields around 39,000 clones, 84% seen once. Trimming took 5 bases from V and 2 from J, leaving 16 bases between them. The CDR3 extends over 15 amino acids. Per the germline V gene, CDR1 is MGHRA and CDR2 is YSYEKL. The J gene is TRBJ2-7, the V gene TRBV4-1, with a possible D match to TRBD1 (6 bases). The sequence was collected from a human donor with melanoma. The starting material was CD8+ T cells sorted from blood (inferred from file names), obtained from a patient given nivolumab and ipilimumab in sequence. The CDR3 sequence: CASSARGRGPYEQYF. The CDR3 DNA sequence: TGCGCCAGCAGCGCCCGGGGCAGGGGACCCTACGAGCAGTACTTC.